Given below is one T cell receptor (beta chain) in context. The CDR3 extends over 16 amino acids. Per the germline V gene, CDR1 is MNHEY and CDR2 is SMNVEV (reference sequence). Trimming left V 6 bases short and J 1 base short, with 13 bases between. The assay was immunoSEQ multiplex PCR, and TCRdb's table has in-frame clones only and misses some. The table lists about 160,000 clones, approximately 90% of them singletons. The data derive from a study of T cell responses to AZD1222 COVID-19 vaccine. The receptor was derived from an adult in good health. The V gene is TRBV27, the J gene TRBJ1-6, with D possibly being TRBD1 (5 bases). The sample here was peripheral blood, taken on day 0 of AZD1222 vaccination. CDR3 region: CASRDTGGSYNSPLHF. The CDR3 nucleotides are TGTGCCAGCAGAGATACCGGGGGGTCCTATAATTCACCCCTCCACTTT.